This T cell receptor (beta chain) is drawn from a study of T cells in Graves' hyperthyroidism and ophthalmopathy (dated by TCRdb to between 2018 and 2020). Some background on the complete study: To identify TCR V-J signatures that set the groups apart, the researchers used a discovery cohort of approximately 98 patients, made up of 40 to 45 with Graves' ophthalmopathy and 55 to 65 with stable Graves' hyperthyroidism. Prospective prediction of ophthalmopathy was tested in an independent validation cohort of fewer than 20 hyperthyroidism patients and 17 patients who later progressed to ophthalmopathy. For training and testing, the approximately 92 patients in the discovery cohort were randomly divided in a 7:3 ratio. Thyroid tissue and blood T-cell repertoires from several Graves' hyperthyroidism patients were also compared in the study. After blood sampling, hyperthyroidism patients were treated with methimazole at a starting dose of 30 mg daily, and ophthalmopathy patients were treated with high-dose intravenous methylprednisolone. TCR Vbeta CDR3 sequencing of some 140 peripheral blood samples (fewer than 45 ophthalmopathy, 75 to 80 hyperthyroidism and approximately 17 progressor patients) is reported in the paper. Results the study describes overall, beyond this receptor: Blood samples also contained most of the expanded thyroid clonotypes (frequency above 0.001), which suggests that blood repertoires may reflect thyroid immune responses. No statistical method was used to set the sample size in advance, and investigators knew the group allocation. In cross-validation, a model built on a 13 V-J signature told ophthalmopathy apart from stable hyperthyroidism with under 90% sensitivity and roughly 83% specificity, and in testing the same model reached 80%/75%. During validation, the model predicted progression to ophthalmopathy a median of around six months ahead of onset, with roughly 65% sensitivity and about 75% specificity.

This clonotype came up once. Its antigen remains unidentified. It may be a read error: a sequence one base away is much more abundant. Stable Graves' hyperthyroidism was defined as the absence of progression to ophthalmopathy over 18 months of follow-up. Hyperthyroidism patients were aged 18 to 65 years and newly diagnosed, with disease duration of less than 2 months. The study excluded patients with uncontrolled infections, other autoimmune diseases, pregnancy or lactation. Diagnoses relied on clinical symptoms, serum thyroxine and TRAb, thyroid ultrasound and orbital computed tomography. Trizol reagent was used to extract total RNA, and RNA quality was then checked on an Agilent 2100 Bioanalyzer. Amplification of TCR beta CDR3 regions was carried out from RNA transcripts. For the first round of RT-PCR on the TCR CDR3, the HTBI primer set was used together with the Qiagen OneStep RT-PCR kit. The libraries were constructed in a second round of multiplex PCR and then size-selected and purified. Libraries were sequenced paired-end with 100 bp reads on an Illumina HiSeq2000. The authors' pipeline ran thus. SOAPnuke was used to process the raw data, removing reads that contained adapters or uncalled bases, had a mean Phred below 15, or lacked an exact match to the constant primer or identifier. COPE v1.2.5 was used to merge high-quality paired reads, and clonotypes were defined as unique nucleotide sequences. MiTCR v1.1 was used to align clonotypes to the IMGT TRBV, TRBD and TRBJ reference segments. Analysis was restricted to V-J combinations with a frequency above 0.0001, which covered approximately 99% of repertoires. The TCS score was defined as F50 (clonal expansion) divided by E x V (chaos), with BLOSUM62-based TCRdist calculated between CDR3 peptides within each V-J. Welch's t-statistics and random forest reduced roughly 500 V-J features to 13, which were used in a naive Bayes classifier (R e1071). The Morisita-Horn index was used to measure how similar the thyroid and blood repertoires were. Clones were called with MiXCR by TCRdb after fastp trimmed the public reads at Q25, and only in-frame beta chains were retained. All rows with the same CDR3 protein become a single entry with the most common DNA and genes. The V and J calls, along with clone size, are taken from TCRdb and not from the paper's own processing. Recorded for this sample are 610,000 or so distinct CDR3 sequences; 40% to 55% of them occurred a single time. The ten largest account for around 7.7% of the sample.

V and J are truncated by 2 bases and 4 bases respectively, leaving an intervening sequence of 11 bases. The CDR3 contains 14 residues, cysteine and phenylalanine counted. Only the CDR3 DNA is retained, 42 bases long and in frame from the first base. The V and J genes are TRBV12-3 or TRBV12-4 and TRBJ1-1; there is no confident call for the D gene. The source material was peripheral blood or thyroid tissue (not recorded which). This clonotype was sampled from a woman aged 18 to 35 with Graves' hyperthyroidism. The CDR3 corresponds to CASSLLGKSTEAFF. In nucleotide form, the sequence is TGTGCCAGCAGTTTACTGGGGAAGTCCACTGAAGCTTTCTTT.